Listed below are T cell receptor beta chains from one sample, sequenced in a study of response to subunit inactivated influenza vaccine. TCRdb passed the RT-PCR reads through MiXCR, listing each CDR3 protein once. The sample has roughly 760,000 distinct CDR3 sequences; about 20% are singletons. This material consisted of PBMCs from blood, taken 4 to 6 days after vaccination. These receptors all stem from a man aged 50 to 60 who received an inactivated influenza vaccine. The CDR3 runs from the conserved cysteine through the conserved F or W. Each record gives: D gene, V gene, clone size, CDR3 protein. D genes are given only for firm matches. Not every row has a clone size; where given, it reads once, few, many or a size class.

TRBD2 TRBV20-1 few CSASSSLAGDNEQFF
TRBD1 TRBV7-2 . CASSLLDRINEQFF
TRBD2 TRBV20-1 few CSARTSYNEQFF
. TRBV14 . CASRTILQYF
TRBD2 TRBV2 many CASRSPSGRADTQYF
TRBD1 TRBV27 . CASSLSYRGRTEAFF
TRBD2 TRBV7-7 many CASSPHSGRALNEQFF
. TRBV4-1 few CASSQQTNNEQFF
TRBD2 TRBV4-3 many CASSRDQLAGGRLETQYF
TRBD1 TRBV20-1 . CSAVPTDRGLTYNEQFF
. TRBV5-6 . CASSHAWGVSYGYTF
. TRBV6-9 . CASGTQCFYEQYF
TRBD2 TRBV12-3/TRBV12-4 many CASGSGRAPSADTQYF
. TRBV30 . CAWSVQSRGRQYF
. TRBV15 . CATSSRIGGGNEKLFF
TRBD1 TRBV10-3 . CAISKDRVGEQYF
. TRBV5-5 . CASSLPGTHSGNTIYF
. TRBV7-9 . CASSTSHTSGVEKLFF
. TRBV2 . CASSESWAVREQYF
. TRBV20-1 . CSAMDSYSNQPQHF
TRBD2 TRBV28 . CASSTRGLAGEPWSEQFF
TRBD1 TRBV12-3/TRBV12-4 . CASSSVTGNQPQHF
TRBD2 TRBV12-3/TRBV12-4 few CASSLQRGGSDTQYF
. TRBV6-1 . CASRAPSAAQETQYF
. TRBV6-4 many CASSDKEGAHNEQFF
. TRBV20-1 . CSARDRGTNEKLFF
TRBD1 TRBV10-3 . CAISLAHGTGNYGYTF
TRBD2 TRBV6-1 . CASSFGERETATYEQYF
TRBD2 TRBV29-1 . CSVEDPTSGGPLRPTDTQYF
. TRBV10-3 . CAISDLIGSRGIVTQYF
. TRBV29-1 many CSVPPETDTQYF
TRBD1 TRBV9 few CASSLGTGRTNEKLFF
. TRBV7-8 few CASSLAAAVEANEQFF
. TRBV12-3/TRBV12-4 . CASSLRRGGANEKLFF
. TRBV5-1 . CASSLEPSSYEQYF
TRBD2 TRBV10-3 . CATQLADAYEQYF
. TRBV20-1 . CSLRGRNTGELFF
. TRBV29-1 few CSVEEYSGNTIYF
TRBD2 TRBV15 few CATTPGGPREQYF
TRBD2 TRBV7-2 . CASSLGPGLATETQYF
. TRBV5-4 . CARGLAEYQPQHF
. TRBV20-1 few CSARTGPGNTIYF
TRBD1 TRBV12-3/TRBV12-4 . CASSADRGGEQYF
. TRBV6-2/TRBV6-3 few CASTQYQETQYF
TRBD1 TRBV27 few CASSPGQGTQPQHF
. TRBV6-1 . CASRHRASGNTIYF
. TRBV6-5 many CASSYSRGGNEQYF
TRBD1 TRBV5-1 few CASSISTGTISNSPLHF
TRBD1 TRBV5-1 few CASSPGDRGTGTF
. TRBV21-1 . CASSNYTRRRDAKGRLLSYNEQFF
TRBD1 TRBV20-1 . CSAHRDRVRDTEAFF
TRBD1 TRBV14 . CASSQSDRGNNSPLHF
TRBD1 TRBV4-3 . CASSPSTGKYNEQFF
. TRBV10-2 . CASSELQGLGTDTQYF
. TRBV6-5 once CASSYQVQKVTEAFF
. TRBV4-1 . CASSHYDSPYEQYF
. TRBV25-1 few CASTGGSSYNEQFF
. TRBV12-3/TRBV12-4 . CASGRQAPLYGYTF